This is a list of T cell receptor beta chains from one sample in a study of OX40 agonist ivuxolimab in advanced cancers. Repertoires were generated with immunoSEQ multiplex PCR, while TCRdb's copy carries only in-frame clones and drops some. The table shows tens of thousands of clones, with 88% occurring only once. The sequencing used CD4+ or CD8+ T cells sorted from blood, collected in a trial of the OX40 agonist ivuxolimab. These receptor sequences come from an adult with an advanced solid tumor such as melanoma, head and neck, liver or kidney cancer. Both conserved end residues are part of each CDR3. The D gene is left open where the match is weak. Part of the rows lack a size; the others show once, few, many or a class for expanded clones.

clone size	D gene	J gene	V gene	CDR3 DNA	CDR3 protein
few	.	TRBJ2-5	TRBV11-3	TGTGCCAGCAGAAAGGAGGGAGAGACCCAGTACTTC	CASRKEGETQYF
.	.	TRBJ2-3	TRBV5-1	TGCGCCAGCAGCATGGTAGGTTGGGGGAGAGGAGGAGATACGCAGTATTTT	CASSMVGWGRGGDTQYF
once	.	TRBJ2-1	TRBV28	TGTGCCAGCAGTCCCAGGGGTGGCCCGCGGAATGAGCAGTTCTTC	CASSPRGGPRNEQFF
.	.	TRBJ1-6	TRBV9	TGTGCCAGCAGCTTGGACAGTAATTCACCCCTCCACTTT	CASSLDSNSPLHF
.	.	TRBJ1-6	TRBV28	TGTGCCAGCAGTTTAGCTCAGGACAGCAAACTCCACTTT	CASSLAQDSKLHF
once	TRBD1	TRBJ1-1	TRBV6-5	TGTGCCAGCAGTATAAGGGGGCTCCGAAAAACTGAAGCTTTCTTT	CASSIRGLRKTEAFF
.	TRBD1	TRBJ2-7	TRBV7-9	TGTGCCAGCAGCTTAGGCGCTCGAAGACAGGGCAGTTACGAGCAGTACTTC	CASSLGARRQGSYEQYF
.	TRBD1	TRBJ2-3	TRBV5-6	TGTGCCAGCAGCTTAGGGACAGGGGGCGCAGATACGCAGTATTTT	CASSLGTGGADTQYF
.	.	TRBJ1-5	TRBV21-1	TGTGCCAGCATTATCCAGGGCAATCAGCCCCAGCATTTT	CASIIQGNQPQHF
once	.	TRBJ2-5	TRBV5-1	TGCGCCAGCAGCTTCGTCCCCCAAGAGACCCAGTACTTC	CASSFVPQETQYF
.	TRBD1	TRBJ1-5	TRBV28	TGTGCCAGCCGAACAGGGGATCAGCCCCAGCATTTT	CASRTGDQPQHF
.	.	TRBJ2-7	TRBV28	TGTGCCAGCCAAAAGGGGGGCGTACTCAACGAGCAGTACTTC	CASQKGGVLNEQYF
.	.	TRBJ1-5	TRBV5-1	TGCGCCAGCAGCCTCGTAAGCGGCGGGCAGCCCCAGCATTTT	CASSLVSGGQPQHF
.	TRBD2	TRBJ2-5	TRBV9	TGTGCCAGCAGCGAGGCTAGCGGGGGATCTCGTGAGACCCAGTACTTC	CASSEASGGSRETQYF
.	.	TRBJ1-2	TRBV30	TGTGCCTGGAGTGTAGGGGGGCGTCTTGGCTACACCTTC	CAWSVGGRLGYTF
.	TRBD1	TRBJ1-2	TRBV7-2	TGTGCCAGCAGCTTAGAGGGGACAGCTTTTGGCTATGGCTACACCTTC	CASSLEGTAFGYGYTF
once	.	TRBJ2-7	TRBV9	TGTGCCAGCAGCATAACGGACAGTCTCGGCTACGAGCAGTACTTC	CASSITDSLGYEQYF
many	.	TRBJ1-3	TRBV16	TGTGCCAGCAGCCGCACCTCAGGGCCCCCTGGGAACACCATATATTTT	CASSRTSGPPGNTIYF
.	TRBD1	TRBJ1-1	TRBV2	TGTGCCAGCATGCAGGGACAGCTAGAAGCTTTCTTT	CASMQGQLEAFF
.	.	TRBJ2-3	TRBV4-2	TGTGCCAGCAGCCCTCAGAGAGGGGCAAAAGATACGCAGTATTTT	CASSPQRGAKDTQYF
.	.	TRBJ2-1	TRBV10-1	TGCGCCAGCAGTGACAGCGGCAAGAAGCAGTTCTTC	CASSDSGKKQFF
.	TRBD2	TRBJ2-7	TRBV27	TGTGCCAGCAGCCGTAAGAAACAGGGGGGACTAGCGGGAGGCTACTACGAGCAGTACTTC	CASSRKKQGGLAGGYYEQYF
once	.	TRBJ2-2	TRBV5-1	TGCGCCAGCACCGCCCTCACCGGGGAGCTGTTTTTT	CASTALTGELFF
.	.	TRBJ2-7	TRBV14	TGTGCCAGCAGCCAAGACCAGTACTCCTACGAGCAGTACTTC	CASSQDQYSYEQYF
.	.	TRBJ2-7	TRBV27	TGTGCCAGCAGTTTATACGGCCCCTACGAGCAGTACTTC	CASSLYGPYEQYF
.	.	TRBJ2-7	TRBV7-9	TGTGCCAGCAGCTCCATTTTTTACGAGCAGTACTTC	CASSSIFYEQYF
.	TRBD2	TRBJ2-7	TRBV11-3	TGTGCCAGCAGCCGAGGGGCTAGCGGCACCTACGAGCAGTACTTC	CASSRGASGTYEQYF
.	TRBD1	TRBJ2-3	TRBV18	TGTGCCAGCTCACCCTACGGACAGGGGGTGGGGGATACGCAGTATTTT	CASSPYGQGVGDTQYF
.	TRBD2	TRBJ2-5	TRBV5-4	TGTGCCAGCAGCCCTAGGACTAGCGTTGAGACCCAGTACTTC	CASSPRTSVETQYF
.	TRBD1	TRBJ1-2	TRBV28	TGTGCCAGCGGAACGACAGGGAACTATGGCTACACCTTC	CASGTTGNYGYTF
few	.	TRBJ1-1	TRBV28	TGTGCCACCCGGGCACAGGCTGAAGCTTTCTTT	CATRAQAEAFF
.	.	TRBJ1-2	TRBV5-5	TGTGCCAGCAGCTTGGAGTGGGGAATCTATGGCTACACCTTC	CASSLEWGIYGYTF
.	TRBD2	TRBJ2-1	TRBV5-4	TGTGCCAGCAGCAGGGGTGGGGGAGGGCCTTACAATGAGCAGTTCTTC	CASSRGGGGPYNEQFF
.	.	TRBJ2-3	TRBV5-5	TGTGCCAGCAGCTTGGTGAGAGGGAATTACGATACGCAGTATTTT	CASSLVRGNYDTQYF
.	.	TRBJ1-1	TRBV28	TGTGCCAGCAGTTTGCCCGACAACCTCTACACTGAAGCTTTCTTT	CASSLPDNLYTEAFF
.	TRBD1	TRBJ2-7	TRBV28	TGTGCCAGCAGTTTAGGTGCCGGGACAGGGCCCTACGAGCAGTACTTC	CASSLGAGTGPYEQYF
.	TRBD1	TRBJ2-5	TRBV28	TGTGCCAGCAGGCGGACAGGGAAGGGCAGAGCCCAGTACTTC	CASRRTGKGRAQYF
.	.	TRBJ2-3	TRBV29-1	TGCAGCGTTGAACTAGGCACAGATACGCAGTATTTT	CSVELGTDTQYF
.	.	TRBJ1-1	TRBV7-2	TGTGCCAGCAGCTTAGTCGCAGGCACTGAAGCTTTCTTT	CASSLVAGTEAFF